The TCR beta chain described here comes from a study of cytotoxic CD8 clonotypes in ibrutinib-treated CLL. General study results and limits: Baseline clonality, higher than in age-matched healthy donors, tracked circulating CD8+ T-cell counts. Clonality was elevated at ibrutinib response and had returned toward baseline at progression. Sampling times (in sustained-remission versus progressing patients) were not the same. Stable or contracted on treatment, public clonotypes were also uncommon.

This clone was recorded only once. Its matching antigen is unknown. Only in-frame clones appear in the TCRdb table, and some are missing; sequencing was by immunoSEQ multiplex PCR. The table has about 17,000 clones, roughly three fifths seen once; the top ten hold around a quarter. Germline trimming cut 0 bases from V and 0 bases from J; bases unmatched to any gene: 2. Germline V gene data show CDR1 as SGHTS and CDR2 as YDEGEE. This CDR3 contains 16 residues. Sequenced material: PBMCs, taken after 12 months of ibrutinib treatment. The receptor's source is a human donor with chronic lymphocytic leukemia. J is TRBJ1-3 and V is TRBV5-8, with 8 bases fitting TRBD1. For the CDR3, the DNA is TGTGCCAGCAGCTTGGAAGGGACAGGCTCTGGAAACACCATATATTTT. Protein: CASSLEGTGSGNTIYF.